This TCR beta chain was found in a study of cytotoxic CD8 clonotypes in ibrutinib-treated CLL. Only in-frame clones appear in the TCRdb table, and some are missing; sequencing was by immunoSEQ multiplex PCR. The profile shows 33,000 or so clones, roughly 50% of them singletons. This clone was seen only a few times. The antigen remains unidentified. This CDR3 has 14 residues. The ends were cut back, 8 bases at V and 4 bases at J, with 17 bases in the middle. CDR1 SGHNT and CDR2 YENEEA come from the germline V gene. Study outcomes and limitations: Sustained-remission and progressing patients had unequal sampling times.

The V and J genes are TRBV11-3 and TRBJ1-1; D is perhaps TRBD1 (6 bases). The source is a human donor with chronic lymphocytic leukemia. The material sequenced was PBMCs, taken before ibrutinib treatment. The CDR3 sequence: CASEREKGGTEAFF. The CDR3 region has the DNA TGTGCCAGCGAGAGGGAAAAAGGGGGCACTGAAGCTTTCTTT.